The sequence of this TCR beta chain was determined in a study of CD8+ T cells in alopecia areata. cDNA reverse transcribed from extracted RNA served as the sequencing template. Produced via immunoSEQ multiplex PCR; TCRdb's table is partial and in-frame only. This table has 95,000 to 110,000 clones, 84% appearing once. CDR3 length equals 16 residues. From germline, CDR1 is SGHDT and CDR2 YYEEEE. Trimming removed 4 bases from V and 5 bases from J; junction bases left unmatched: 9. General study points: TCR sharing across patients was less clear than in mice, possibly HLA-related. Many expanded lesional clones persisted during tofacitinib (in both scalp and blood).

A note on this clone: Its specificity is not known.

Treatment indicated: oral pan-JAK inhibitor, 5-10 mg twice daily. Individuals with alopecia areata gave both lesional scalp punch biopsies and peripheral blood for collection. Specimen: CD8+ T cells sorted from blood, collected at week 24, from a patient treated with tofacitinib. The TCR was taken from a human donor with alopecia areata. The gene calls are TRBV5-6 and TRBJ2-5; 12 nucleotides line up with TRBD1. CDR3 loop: CASSPEGDRGLETQYF. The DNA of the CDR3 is TGTGCCAGCAGCCCCGAGGGGGACAGGGGGCTTGAGACCCAGTACTTC.